Listed below are T cell receptor beta chains from one sample, sequenced in a study of CD8+CD57+ T cells in acquired aplastic anemia. Via MiXCR, TCRdb re-called the reads, giving one row per CDR3 protein. This table holds 250,000 or so distinct CDR3 sequences, approximately 50% found once. Sample: sorted CD4+, CD8+, or CD8+CD57+ T cells (not recorded which) from PBMCs. Receptor source: a human donor with aplastic anemia. The CDR3 runs from the conserved cysteine through the conserved F or W. The D gene is left open where the match is weak. Clone size, where shown, is once, few, many, or a class for clones that have expanded.

v_gene,abundance,j_gene,d_gene,CDR3aa,CDR3nt
TRBV4-2,few,TRBJ1-6,.,CASSSSGTPQSPLHF,TGTGCCAGCAGCTCCTCCGGGACGCCACAGTCACCCCTCCACTTT
TRBV9,few,TRBJ1-1,.,CASSGTANTEAFF,TGTGCCAGCAGCGGGACGGCGAACACTGAAGCTTTCTTT
TRBV19,many,TRBJ1-5,.,CASSALGQINNQPQHF,TGTGCCAGTAGTGCGCTCGGACAGATCAACAATCAGCCCCAGCATTTT
TRBV2,.,TRBJ2-2,.,CASSGVGRSSVTGELFF,TGTGCCAGCAGTGGGGTTGGCAGGTCCTCAGTGACCGGGGAGCTGTTTTTT
TRBV7-2,.,TRBJ2-3,.,CASSLAPRLSGSTDTQYF,TGTGCCAGCAGCTTAGCCCCCCGACTGAGCGGAAGCACAGATACGCAGTATTTT
TRBV13,many,TRBJ1-1,.,CASTPYGATEAFF,TGTGCCAGCACCCCCTATGGGGCGACTGAAGCTTTCTTT
TRBV7-9,many,TRBJ2-3,.,CASSLGVTGPSTDTQYF,TGTGCCAGCAGCTTAGGGGTAACCGGTCCTAGCACAGATACGCAGTATTTT
TRBV12-3/TRBV12-4,.,TRBJ2-7,.,CASSADSYEQCF,TGTGCCAGCAGCGCGGACAGTTACGAGCAGTGCTTC
TRBV13,.,TRBJ2-6,.,CASSLQGRTGANVLTF,TGTGCCAGCAGCTTACAGGGGAGGACCGGGGCCAACGTCCTGACTTTC
TRBV9,many,TRBJ2-4,.,CASGGAGNIQYF,TGTGCCAGCGGAGGAGCTGGGAACATTCAGTACTTC
TRBV19,.,TRBJ1-2,.,CASRASGTSNNYTF,TGTGCCAGTAGGGCTAGCGGGACATCGAACAACTACACCTTC
TRBV20-1,.,TRBJ2-7,.,CSASEARDMNTGELYF,TGCAGTGCTAGCGAAGCCCGTGACATGAACACCGGGGAGCTGTACTTC
TRBV20-1,.,TRBJ2-5,TRBD2,CSANTLAGGVETQYF,TGCAGTGCGAATACACTAGCGGGGGGGGTAGAGACCCAGTACTTC
TRBV24-1,.,TRBJ1-1,.,CATSGANTEAFF,TGTGCCACCAGTGGGGCGAACACTGAAGCTTTCTTT
TRBV5-1,many,TRBJ2-7,.,CASSSAGGNYEQYF,TGCGCCAGCAGCTCCGCGGGTGGAAACTACGAGCAGTACTTC
TRBV25-1,.,TRBJ2-5,TRBD2,CASRPGVAGAQETQYF,TGTGCCAGTAGGCCTGGGGTAGCGGGAGCTCAAGAGACCCAGTACTTC
TRBV2,many,TRBJ1-1,.,CASIPGGQGPAEAFF,TGTGCCAGCATCCCCGGGGGTCAGGGGCCGGCTGAAGCTTTCTTT
TRBV24-1,.,TRBJ1-4,TRBD1,CATGVGTGGRNEKLFF,TGTGCCACCGGAGTCGGGACAGGGGGCCGAAATGAAAAACTGTTTTTT
TRBV30,.,TRBJ1-3,.,CAWSVVFGNTIYF,TGTGCCTGGAGTGTTGTCTTTGGAAACACCATATATTTT
TRBV13,many,TRBJ2-7,TRBD2,CASSFGLAEAESSYEQYF,TGTGCCAGCAGCTTCGGGCTAGCGGAGGCCGAGAGCTCCTACGAGCAGTACTTC
TRBV28,.,TRBJ2-3,.,CASIPKQGRGDTQYF,TGTGCCAGCATTCCTAAACAGGGCCGGGGAGATACGCAGTATTTT
TRBV30,many,TRBJ1-1,TRBD1,CAWSDQGQEAFF,TGTGCCTGGAGCGATCAGGGACAGGAGGCTTTCTTT
TRBV7-6,once,TRBJ2-5,.,CASSLGKKTQYF,TGTGCCAGCAGCCTCGGAAAAAAGACCCAGTACTTC
TRBV10-3,.,TRBJ2-5,.,CAISGSVGASQYF,TGTGCCATCAGTGGTTCGGTCGGCGCCAGCCAGTACTTC
TRBV2,.,TRBJ1-1,.,CASRLQGQHALTEAFF,TGTGCCAGCAGGCTACAGGGCCAACACGCCCTAACTGAAGCTTTCTTT
TRBV28,many,TRBJ2-7,.,CASSLRDWAMF,TGTGCCAGCAGTCTCCGGGACTGGGCGATGTTT
TRBV5-8,many,TRBJ1-2,.,CASSLSGVNYGYTF,TGTGCCAGCAGCTTGTCCGGGGTTAACTATGGCTACACCTTC
TRBV4-3,many,TRBJ2-7,TRBD1,CASSAGTAITYEQYF,TGCGCCAGCAGCGCTGGGACAGCGATTACCTACGAGCAGTACTTC
TRBV7-8,many,TRBJ2-1,.,CASSPEGLYNEQFF,TGTGCCAGCAGCCCCGAGGGGCTCTACAATGAGCAGTTCTTC
TRBV19,.,TRBJ2-2,.,CASSGGTTFTGELFF,TGTGCCAGTAGTGGGGGGACAACTTTCACCGGGGAGCTGTTTTTT
TRBV15,.,TRBJ2-7,TRBD1,CATSSVGQTEVSYEQYF,TGTGCCACCAGCAGTGTGGGACAGACCGAAGTCTCCTACGAGCAGTACTTC
TRBV28,few,TRBJ2-1,TRBD2,CASRLAGGNEQFF,TGTGCCAGCAGGCTAGCGGGAGGGAATGAGCAGTTCTTC
TRBV4-3,many,TRBJ2-3,TRBD2,CASSMTSGTDTQYF,TGCGCCAGCAGCATGACTAGCGGGACAGATACGCAGTATTTT
TRBV7-9,.,TRBJ1-6,.,CASSTHDRGGAIKPLHF,TGTGCCAGCAGCACGCATGATCGGGGAGGGGCGATCAAACCCCTCCACTTT
TRBV7-8,many,TRBJ2-3,TRBD2,CASSPNGGGPLGSTDTQYF,TGTGCCAGCAGCCCAAACGGCGGGGGACCTTTGGGTAGCACAGATACGCAGTATTTT
TRBV2,.,TRBJ1-3,.,CASSGETVHSGNTIYF,TGTGCCAGCAGTGGGGAGACAGTCCACTCTGGAAACACCATATATTTT
TRBV7-8,.,TRBJ1-4,.,CASSLVGRENEKLSF,TGTGCCAGCAGCTTAGTAGGCAGGGAGAATGAAAAACTGTCTTTT
TRBV20-1,few,TRBJ1-2,.,CSAREGESYGYTF,TGCAGTGCTAGAGAGGGGGAGTCCTATGGCTACACCTTC
TRBV4-1,many,TRBJ2-7,.,CASSQVWGSYSYEQYF,TGCGCCAGCAGCCAAGTCTGGGGCTCCTACTCCTACGAGCAGTACTTC
TRBV25-1,.,TRBJ1-1,.,CASSEWADTEAFF,TGTGCCAGCAGTGAATGGGCGGACACTGAAGCTTTCTTC
TRBV20-1,.,TRBJ2-7,TRBD1,CSANPGQASSYEQYF,TGCAGTGCTAACCCGGGACAGGCAAGCTCCTACGAGCAGTACTTC
TRBV6-2/TRBV6-3,.,TRBJ2-2,TRBD1,CASSYIPGTGNTGELFF,TGTGCCAGCAGTTATATCCCCGGGACAGGGAACACCGGGGAGCTGTTTTTT
TRBV7-9,many,TRBJ2-5,.,CASSPLPSDIGMGETQYF,TGTGCCAGCAGCCCTTTGCCCTCGGATATAGGGATGGGAGAGACCCAGTACTTC
TRBV13,few,TRBJ1-3,TRBD1,CASSLGQGGSAGNTIYF,TGTGCCAGCAGCTTAGGACAGGGGGGTTCAGCTGGAAACACCATATATTTT
TRBV6-5,many,TRBJ2-3,.,CASSYESTDTQYF,TGTGCCAGCAGTTACGAGAGCACAGATACGCAGTATTTT
TRBV9,many,TRBJ1-4,TRBD1,CASSGKQGVHEKLFF,TGTGCCAGCAGCGGGAAACAGGGGGTACATGAAAAACTGTTTTTT
TRBV30,.,TRBJ1-1,.,CAWSVLAVNTEAFF,TGTGCCTGGAGTGTATTGGCCGTGAACACTGAAGCTTTCTTT
TRBV7-9,many,TRBJ1-3,.,CASSSPGSGNTIYF,TGTGCCAGCAGCTCCCCCGGATCTGGAAACACCATATATTTT
TRBV20-1,.,TRBJ2-7,.,CSAREAVAEQYF,TGCAGTGCTAGGGAAGCGGTGGCCGAGCAGTACTTC
TRBV5-4,.,TRBJ2-1,TRBD2,CAIPGGANEQFF,TGTGCCATACCCGGGGGGGCCAATGAGCAGTTCTTC
TRBV13,.,TRBJ2-2,TRBD2,CATSFSGSGELFF,TGTGCCACCTCGTTTAGCGGGAGTGGGGAGCTGTTTTTT
TRBV7-2,.,TRBJ2-2,.,CASSWGLGELFF,TGTGCCAGCAGCTGGGGGTTGGGGGAGCTGTTTTTT
TRBV20-1,many,TRBJ2-5,TRBD2,CSARDGTSGQETQYF,TGCAGTGCTAGAGATGGGACTAGCGGGCAAGAGACCCAGTACTTC
TRBV19,.,TRBJ1-2,.,CASSMEGGSAYGYTF,TGTGCCAGTAGTATGGAGGGGGGATCTGCTTATGGCTACACCTTC
TRBV19,.,TRBJ1-1,.,CASNSRQPNTEAFF,TGTGCCAGTAATTCTCGACAGCCGAACACTGAAGCTTTCTTT
TRBV9,.,TRBJ2-1,TRBD2,CASGPWTSGSNEQFF,TGTGCCAGCGGCCCCTGGACTAGCGGGAGTAATGAGCAGTTCTTC
TRBV7-2,many,TRBJ2-7,.,CASSLGGGLYEQYF,TGTGCCAGCAGCTTAGGTGGCGGGCTCTACGAGCAGTACTTC
TRBV6-5,many,TRBJ1-5,.,CASSPGGASQPQHF,TGTGCCAGCAGCCCGGGGGGCGCAAGTCAGCCCCAGCATTTT
TRBV24-1,.,TRBJ2-3,TRBD1,CATSDETGYTDTQYF,TGTGCCACCAGTGATGAGACAGGGTACACAGATACGCAGTATTTT
TRBV2,.,TRBJ1-6,.,CASSDRAQFNSPLHF,TGTGCCAGCAGCGACCGGGCACAGTTCAATTCACCCCTCCACTTT